The present TCR beta chain was sequenced within a study of OX40 agonist ivuxolimab in advanced cancers. Context from the whole study: Ivuxolimab was an agonistic, fully human IgG2 monoclonal antibody directed against OX40 (CD134), a costimulatory receptor. Prior anti-PD-1, anti-PD-L1 or anti-CTLA-4 therapy was permitted, and approximately 40% of dose-escalation patients had received checkpoint inhibitors. Among the roughly 50 dose-escalation patients, approximately 20 had hepatocellular carcinoma, approximately 15 melanoma, 9 renal cell carcinoma and 9 head and neck cancer. The paper describes the monotherapy dose-escalation part (N of about 52 patients) of the phase I trial of ivuxolimab. A male proportion of almost 85% and a mean age of around 60 years, ranging from roughly 20 to 80, were recorded for the dose-escalation cohort. Peripheral TCRbeta sequencing aimed to test whether ivuxolimab altered TCR sequence diversity and caused clonal T-cell expansion. Intravenous ivuxolimab was administered to patients every 2 weeks at six dose levels: 0.01, 0.1, 0.3, 1.5, 3 and 10 mg/kg. Partial responses occurred in three dose-escalation patients, of whom one had hepatocellular carcinoma and two had cutaneous melanoma. Here is what the overall study found, with its caveats: In the 0.1-3.0 mg/kg groups, partial responders were among the patients with the lowest normalized peripheral clonal expansion, particularly in CD8+ T cells. After ivuxolimab, expanded clones were on average more numerous among CD8+ T cells than among CD4+ T cells. Low levels of normalized T-cell clonal expansion were also seen in some patients who did not respond. Which antigens the clonally expanded peripheral T cells were specific for was not determined. At doses from 0.1 to 3.0 mg/kg, clonal expansion was seen in both CD4+ and CD8+ blood T cells between baseline and week 6.

Genomic DNA was isolated from the sorted cells so that the TCRbeta CDR3 region could be sequenced. The immunoSEQ Assay was used for sequencing of TCRbeta CDR3 regions. TCRdb carries this immuneACCESS record with in-frame sequences only. Its versions omit some clonotypes, under half of them owing to an unresolved V gene in the studies checked, with the rest unexplained. Counted in this sample were about 140,000 clones; around nine tenths of them appeared once. The top ten hold approximately 1% of the sample. Patients with autoimmune disease history or receiving systemic immunosuppression were excluded from the trial. In every dose cohort, peripheral blood was drawn for TCR sequencing at baseline, cycle 4 day 1, and cycle 7 day 1. The samples were taken from a phase I, first-in-human, multicenter, open-label dose-escalation trial of ivuxolimab. The trial enrolled adults with locally advanced or metastatic head and neck squamous cell, hepatocellular, melanoma or renal cell carcinoma. Before TCR sequencing, CD4+ T cells and CD8+ T cells were sorted from peripheral blood as separate populations.

Reading from cysteine to phenylalanine, the CDR3 counts 14 amino acids. The read is trimmed to its CDR3 DNA, 42 bases read in frame from base 1. Deletion took 3 bases off V and 3 bases off J, with a span of 9 bases between the germline ends. The germline V gene (reference sequence) gives CDR1 as SGHNT and CDR2 as YYREEE. As regards this clone: It has no known antigen specificity. The input lacks base qualities; no much larger clone sits a single base away.

Here the sequenced sample was CD4+ or CD8+ T cells sorted from blood, taken in a trial of the OX40 agonist ivuxolimab. The sequence derives from an adult with an advanced solid tumor such as melanoma, head and neck, liver or kidney cancer. Here the chain combines TRBV5-4 and TRBJ2-2, with the D gene uncertain. The nucleotides are TGTGCCAGCAGCTCGACCCGGGACACCGGGGAGCTGTTTTTT. Translated, this is CASSSTRDTGELFF.